These T cell receptor beta chains were read from a single sample in a study of OX40 agonist ivuxolimab in advanced cancers. The repertoire was sequenced with immunoSEQ multiplex PCR; TCRdb's copy has only in-frame clones and lacks some. The table has about 51,000 clones, about 78% seen once. Sequencing was performed on CD4+ or CD8+ T cells sorted from blood, taken in a trial of the OX40 agonist ivuxolimab. The receptors originated from an adult with an advanced solid tumor such as melanoma, head and neck, liver or kidney cancer. CDR3s include the opening cysteine and the closing phenylalanine or tryptophan. A D gene is named only where the DNA matches it firmly. Some rows mark clone size as missing; the rest say once, few, many or name a class of expanded clone.

D	size	length	V	J	CDR3	DNA
.	.	13	TRBV28	TRBJ1-1	CASSLKPNTEAFF	TGTGCCAGCAGTTTAAAACCGAACACTGAAGCTTTCTTT
.	.	14	TRBV18	TRBJ2-3	CASSPRERPDTQYF	TGTGCCAGCTCACCAAGGGAGCGCCCAGATACGCAGTATTTT
.	.	14	TRBV19	TRBJ1-1	CASSVQGSNTEAFF	TGTGCCAGTAGCGTACAGGGATCGAACACTGAAGCTTTCTTT
.	.	15	TRBV28	TRBJ1-1	CASSTAAGGDTEAFF	TGTGCCAGCAGTACAGCAGCCGGGGGAGACACTGAAGCTTTCTTT
.	.	16	TRBV19	TRBJ1-5	CASSIRQASVPSPQHF	TGTGCCAGTAGTATTAGGCAGGCATCGGTTCCTAGCCCCCAGCATTTT
.	once	13	TRBV6-6	TRBJ1-1	CASRDRRDTEAFF	TGTGCCAGCAGAGACAGGAGGGACACTGAAGCTTTCTTT
.	.	12	TRBV30	TRBJ2-2	CAWSLNTGELFF	TGTGCCTGGAGTCTAAACACCGGGGAGCTGTTTTTT
.	.	16	TRBV6-1	TRBJ2-7	CASSEMAGLSSYEQYF	TGTGCCAGCAGTGAAATGGCGGGACTTTCATCCTACGAGCAGTACTTC
.	.	15	TRBV18	TRBJ1-4	CASSPLPAANEKLFF	TGTGCCAGCTCACCACTGCCGGCGGCTAATGAAAAACTGTTTTTT
.	.	14	TRBV25-1	TRBJ1-3	CASSEWTPGNTIYF	TGTGCCAGCAGTGAATGGACACCCGGAAACACCATATATTTT
TRBD2	.	15	TRBV5-1	TRBJ2-7	CASSLAGGLAREQYF	TGCGCCAGCAGCTTGGCCGGAGGACTAGCGCGGGAGCAGTACTTC
.	.	16	TRBV4-1	TRBJ1-1	CASSQEAGRVGTEAFF	TGCGCCAGCAGCCAAGAAGCAGGCAGGGTAGGGACTGAAGCTTTCTTT
.	.	13	TRBV28	TRBJ2-7	CASSTTAVYEQYF	TGTGCCAGCAGCACCACAGCGGTCTACGAGCAGTACTTC
TRBD1	.	16	TRBV6-5	TRBJ1-2	CASSYSILDRGYGYTF	TGTGCCAGCAGTTACTCGATACTGGACAGGGGCTATGGCTACACCTTC
TRBD1	few	17	TRBV5-1	TRBJ1-1	CASSLYSGGQGYTEAFF	TGCGCCAGCAGCTTGTACTCAGGAGGACAGGGATACACTGAAGCTTTCTTT
TRBD1	.	16	TRBV5-1	TRBJ2-1	CASSLATGGPHNEQFF	TGCGCCAGCAGCTTGGCCACAGGGGGCCCACACAATGAGCAGTTCTTC
.	.	15	TRBV5-1	TRBJ1-6	CASTPTGDADSPLHF	TGCGCCAGCACTCCGACCGGGGATGCGGATTCACCCCTCCACTTT
TRBD1	.	12	TRBV6-5	TRBJ1-1	CASSDRGAEAFF	TGTGCCAGCAGTGACAGGGGCGCTGAAGCTTTCTTT
.	.	13	TRBV6-6	TRBJ1-1	CASSFDLNTEAFF	TGTGCCAGCAGTTTCGACCTGAACACTGAAGCTTTCTTT
.	few	17	TRBV28	TRBJ2-3	CASSPGWGSGSFDTQYF	TGTGCCAGCAGTCCTGGGTGGGGGAGTGGGTCATTTGATACGCAGTATTTT
TRBD1	.	18	TRBV19	TRBJ2-2	CASSSPLQGARYTGELFF	TGTGCCAGTAGTAGCCCCCTACAGGGGGCGAGGTACACCGGGGAGCTGTTTTTT
.	.	16	TRBV19	TRBJ2-1	CASSIDRSGSYNEQFF	TGTGCCAGTAGTATAGATCGATCCGGGAGCTACAATGAGCAGTTCTTC
.	.	13	TRBV7-6	TRBJ2-7	CASSLGVSGEQYF	TGTGCCAGCAGCTTGGGGGTCTCGGGGGAGCAGTACTTC
TRBD2	.	14	TRBV9	TRBJ2-7	CASSVGTSGYEQYF	TGTGCCAGCAGCGTAGGGACTAGCGGCTACGAGCAGTACTTC
.	.	16	TRBV7-9	TRBJ2-6	CASSLARGTGANVLTF	TGTGCCAGCAGCTTAGCCAGGGGAACTGGGGCCAACGTCCTGACTTTC
.	.	15	TRBV9	TRBJ1-4	CASSVMGATNEKLFF	TGTGCCAGCAGCGTAATGGGTGCAACTAATGAAAAACTGTTTTTT
TRBD2	once	16	TRBV27	TRBJ2-1	CASSPSKAGGRGEQFF	TGTGCCAGCAGTCCATCCAAAGCGGGAGGGCGGGGTGAGCAGTTCTTC
TRBD1	.	15	TRBV28	TRBJ1-6	CASSLRDRGWSPLHF	TGTGCCAGCAGTTTACGGGACAGGGGATGGTCACCCCTCCACTTT
.	.	19	TRBV5-1	TRBJ1-6	CASSLVSAGIGILSSPLHF	TGCGCCAGCAGCTTGGTCAGTGCCGGAATCGGTATCCTAAGTTCACCCCTCCACTTT
.	.	15	TRBV5-6	TRBJ1-3	CASSSSRASGNTIYF	TGTGCCAGCAGCTCCAGCCGAGCCTCTGGAAACACCATATATTTT
TRBD2	.	14	TRBV2	TRBJ2-7	CASRGTSGRYEQYF	TGTGCCAGCAGGGGGACTAGCGGGAGGTACGAGCAGTACTTC
.	.	14	TRBV5-1	TRBJ2-7	CASSLDGRPYEQYF	TGCGCCAGCAGCTTGGACGGGAGACCCTACGAGCAGTACTTC
.	.	15	TRBV28	TRBJ2-2	CASSSPGQKTGELFF	TGTGCCAGCAGTTCCCCCGGACAGAAGACCGGGGAGCTGTTTTTT
.	.	14	TRBV6-6	TRBJ2-3	CASSPGAFTDTQYF	TGTGCCAGCAGTCCCGGGGCCTTCACAGATACGCAGTATTTT
TRBD2	once	16	TRBV19	TRBJ2-5	CASSSLRTSGSETQYF	TGTGCCAGTAGTAGCCTAAGGACTAGCGGGAGTGAGACCCAGTACTTC
TRBD1	once	14	TRBV6-1	TRBJ1-5	CASKYRGLGWPQHF	TGTGCCAGCAAATACAGGGGGCTGGGTTGGCCCCAGCATTTT
TRBD2	.	16	TRBV5-1	TRBJ2-3	CASSTGASGSTDTQYF	TGCGCCAGCAGCACGGGGGCTAGCGGGAGTACAGATACGCAGTATTTT
.	.	14	TRBV6-1	TRBJ1-2	CASRGGDLFYGYTF	TGTGCCAGCAGAGGGGGGGACCTCTTCTATGGCTACACCTTC
.	.	16	TRBV7-9	TRBJ2-7	CASSRRLSWATYEQYF	TGTGCCAGCAGCCGTCGACTATCTTGGGCCACCTACGAGCAGTACTTC
.	.	14	TRBV5-1	TRBJ1-4	CASNFRGAGEKLFF	TGCGCCAGCAACTTCCGGGGGGCGGGTGAAAAACTGTTTTTT
.	.	12	TRBV2	TRBJ2-7	CASRRWEYEQYF	TGTGCCAGCAGAAGGTGGGAATACGAGCAGTACTTC
TRBD1	.	19	TRBV7-8	TRBJ2-6	CASSPRQGARLSGANVLTF	TGTGCCAGCAGCCCGCGACAGGGGGCTCGCCTCTCTGGGGCCAACGTCCTGACTTTC
.	once	13	TRBV28	TRBJ1-2	CASTSSLVDGYTF	TGTGCCAGCACCTCATCCCTAGTGGATGGCTACACCTTC
TRBD1	.	15	TRBV5-1	TRBJ2-5	CASFGHPTGRETQYF	TGCGCCAGCTTTGGGCATCCGACAGGGCGGGAGACCCAGTACTTC
.	.	19	TRBV4-1	TRBJ1-5	CASSQELQRMGGGNQPQHF	TGCGCCAGCAGCCAAGAACTACAACGTATGGGTGGTGGCAATCAGCCCCAGCATTTT
TRBD2	.	18	TRBV28	TRBJ2-3	CASSPGGGLAGGVGTQYF	TGTGCCAGCAGTCCGGGCGGGGGACTAGCGGGAGGAGTAGGCACGCAGTATTTT
.	.	14	TRBV15	TRBJ1-5	CATSRLTRNQPQHF	TGTGCCACCAGCAGACTGACTCGCAATCAGCCCCAGCATTTT
.	few	14	TRBV4-2	TRBJ2-3	CASSQDLGLDTQYF	TGTGCCAGCAGCCAAGATTTAGGATTAGATACGCAGTATTTT
TRBD2	.	14	TRBV6-1	TRBJ2-5	CASSDASGWETQYF	TGTGCCAGCAGTGACGCTAGCGGGTGGGAGACCCAGTACTTC
.	.	14	TRBV11-3	TRBJ2-7	CASSPGDFSYEQYF	TGTGCCAGCAGCCCAGGGGACTTCTCCTACGAGCAGTACTTC
.	.	14	TRBV5-1	TRBJ1-6	CASSLAATGRRLHF	TGCGCCAGCAGCTTGGCCGCAACAGGGAGGAGACTCCACTTT
.	.	15	TRBV5-1	TRBJ1-1	CASSLLSAGNTEAFF	TGCGCCAGCAGCTTGTTATCTGCGGGGAACACTGAAGCTTTCTTT
.	.	15	TRBV6-5	TRBJ1-3	CASSYTLNLVDTIYF	TGTGCCAGCAGTTACACCTTGAACTTGGTGGACACCATATATTTT
TRBD2	.	14	TRBV5-4	TRBJ2-2	CASSWGGRAGELFF	TGTGCCAGCAGCTGGGGCGGGAGGGCCGGGGAGCTGTTTTTT
TRBD1	.	15	TRBV25-1	TRBJ1-6	CASSSDRGRDSPLHF	TGTGCCAGCAGTTCGGACAGGGGTCGGGATTCACCCCTCCACTTT
.	.	17	TRBV28	TRBJ2-7	CASSSSLTGTLPYEQYF	TGTGCCAGCAGCTCCTCCCTCACCGGGACTCTTCCCTACGAGCAGTACTTC